The 27 T cell receptor beta chains below come from one sample, sequenced in a study of T-cell reconstitution after alpha-beta-depleted transplantation in children. A TCRbeta library incorporating unique molecular identifiers was prepared. One entry per CDR3 protein results from TCRdb running MiXCR on the PCR reads. The data show 98,000 or so distinct CDR3 sequences, with 23% seen just once and 20% to 25% held by the top ten. Specimen: PBMCs, collected before TCRalphabeta/CD19-depleted stem cell transplant. The receptor set was obtained from a boy aged 2-15 years with acute lymphoblastic leukemia, due to receive a stem cell transplant.

The V and J genes are TRBV7-8 and TRBJ1-5; perhaps TRBD1 as D (5 bases). Germline V gene data show CDR1 as SGHVS and CDR2 as FQNEAQ. The CDR3 sequence is 16 residues long. Trimming pared 1 base from V and 3 bases from J, leaving 13 bases between. The CDR3 region is CASSLGQYTYNQPQHF. CDR3 DNA: TGTGCCAGCAGCTTAGGACAGTACACATACAATCAGCCCCAGCATTTT.

This clonotype was seen a few times. The chain combines TRBV5-1 with TRBJ2-3; D gene ambiguous. The V gene's germline CDR1 is SGHRS and CDR2 YFSETQ. The CDR3 runs 13 residues. V was cut by 2 bases and J by 0 bases, with 4 bases left in between. DNA of the CDR3: TGCGCCAGCAGCTTTGGGAGCACAGATACGCAGTATTTT. It encodes CASSFGSTDTQYF.

This clonotype was seen more than once but under ten times. The chain's CDR3 is CASSYSLFSGSRKETQYF. The CDR3 DNA is TGTGCCAGCAGTTACTCCCTCTTTAGCGGGAGTAGGAAGGAGACCCAGTACTTC. The gene calls are TRBV6-5 and TRBJ2-5; 9 positions match TRBD2. The V segment lost 0 bases and the J segment 5 bases; nucleotides outside the gene matches: 13. The germline V gene encodes CDR1 MNHEY and CDR2 SVGAGI. The CDR3 sequence is 18 residues long.

About this clonotype: A read error may produce the germline difference seen at one junction end. This chain connects TRBV5-6 to TRBJ1-2; D not certain. Germline V gene data show CDR1 as SGHDT and CDR2 as YYEEEE. The CDR3 length is 14 residues. CDR3 loop: CASRLAGWNYGYTF. CDR3 nucleotides: TGTGCCAGCCGCTTGGCGGGGTGGAACTATGGCTACACCTTC.

This rearrangement joins TRBV5-6 to TRBJ2-7; D possibly corresponds to TRBD1 (6 bases). Germline assignment: CDR1 SGHDT and CDR2 YYEEEE. The CDR3 runs 14 residues. V dropped 3 bases and J dropped 2 bases, with 12 bases sitting between them. CDR3: CASSSDRTTYEQYF. The CDR3 nucleotides read TGTGCCAGCAGCTCCGACAGGACGACCTACGAGCAGTACTTC.

In nucleotides, the CDR3 is TGTGCCAGCAGTCCCCGAGGGAGGAGCTCTGGAAACACCATATATTTT. This gives the protein CASSPRGRSSGNTIYF. J is TRBJ1-3 and V is TRBV28; D gene ambiguous. The CDR3 has 16 residues. V was clipped by 5 bases and J by 0 bases, with 14 bases between them. Germline V CDR1 and CDR2: MDHEN, SYDVKM.

The chain's CDR3 is CASSIAATGAISQPQHF. The CDR3 DNA reads as TGTGCCAGTAGTATAGCCGCGACAGGCGCGATCAGTCAGCCCCAGCATTTT. This sequence joins TRBV19 and TRBJ1-5; tentative D call: TRBD1 (6 bases). The length of the CDR3 is 17 residues. V lost 1 base and J 6 bases, leaving 19 bases between the germline ends. Germline lookup yields CDR1 LNHDA and CDR2 SQIVND (reference sequence).

This clonotype came up a few times. V is TRBV24-1 and J is TRBJ2-1, with 7 nucleotides matching TRBD2. This CDR3 contains 14 residues. Germline CDR1 and CDR2: KGHDR and SFDVKD. The trim removed 7 bases at V and 4 bases at J, leaving 6 bases unmatched. The CDR3 is CATRSSGAYNEQFF. In DNA, the CDR3 is TGTGCCACCAGATCTAGCGGAGCATACAATGAGCAGTTCTTC.

The V gene is TRBV6-1, the J gene TRBJ2-1; TRBD2 is a possible D gene (6 bases). V was clipped by 6 bases and J by 2 bases, with 17 bases between them. The CDR3 is 16 residues long. The germline V gene encodes CDR1 MNHNS and CDR2 SASEGT. CDR3 DNA sequence: TGTGCCAGCAGCCACATTGGTAGCGGAACCTACAATGAGCAGTTCTTC. This sequence encodes CASSHIGSGTYNEQFF.

This clonotype was counted between two and nine times. The CDR3 nucleotides read TGTGCCAGCAGCCAGGGGACTAGCAATCAGCCCCAGCATTTT. Residues: CASSQGTSNQPQHF. V is TRBV12-3 or TRBV12-4 and J is TRBJ1-5, with D maybe TRBD1 (6 bases). Trimming stripped 6 bases from V and 0 bases from J, with 9 bases between. The CDR3 is 14 amino acids.

The chain uses TRBV28 and TRBJ2-7; D possibly matches TRBD1 or TRBD2 (5 bases each). Trimming took off 5 bases at V and 6 bases at J, with 20 bases between the two ends. Germline CDR1 MDHEN, CDR2 SYDVKM. This CDR3 region has 15 residues. The CDR3 DNA reads as TGTGCCAGCAGTCCCCCGGGGCTAGCAATCCGCGAGCAGTACTTC. Its protein is CASSPPGLAIREQYF.

This clonotype has only a few counts. The chain combines TRBV6-4 with TRBJ2-2; 7 bases are a match to TRBD2. The ends lost 5 bases at V and 2 bases at J; junction bases unmatched: 5. The CDR3 extends over 15 amino acids. The germline V gene encodes CDR1 MRHNA and CDR2 SNTAGT. The CDR3 nucleotides read TGTGCCAGCAGTCAAACTAGCGACAACACCGGGGAGCTGTTTTTT. Residues: CASSQTSDNTGELFF.

The CDR3 bases are TGTGCCAGCAGCTTAACCGACAGCACCGGGGAGCTGTTTTTT. Amino acids: CASSLTDSTGELFF. The V and J genes are TRBV7-3 and TRBJ2-2, with D maybe TRBD1 (5 bases). V was trimmed by 0 bases and J by 4 bases, leaving 6 bases between them. CDR3 length: 14 amino acids. CDR1 and CDR2 from the germline V gene are SGHTA and FQGTGA.

The chain employs TRBV10-1 and TRBJ2-7; TRBD2 matches 7 bases. This CDR3 contains 18 residues. V lost 10 bases to trimming and J lost 3 bases; unmatched junction nucleotides: 24. Germline CDR1 and CDR2: WNHNN and SYGVQD (reference sequence). CDR3 region: CAIPASGGARLRFYEQYF. CDR3 sequence (DNA): TGCGCCATCCCAGCTAGCGGAGGTGCCCGCCTTCGATTCTACGAGCAGTACTTC.

The chain carries TRBV4-1 and TRBJ2-1, with TRBD2 matching 11 bases. In germline, CDR1 is MGHRA, CDR2 YSYEKL. After removal of 4 bases from V and 1 base from J, the junction contained 3 bases not matched to a gene. The CDR3 extends over 16 amino acids. The CDR3 here is CASSPGLAVSYNEQFF. The CDR3 DNA reads as TGCGCCAGCAGCCCGGGACTAGCGGTGTCCTACAATGAGCAGTTCTTC.

V and J are TRBV7-2 and TRBJ2-1, with D possibly being TRBD2 (5 bases). The CDR3 loop spans 13 amino acids. V was shortened by 5 bases and J by 5 bases, with 10 bases between the two germline ends. The germline CDR1 and CDR2 sequences are SGHTA and FQGNSA. CDR3 coding DNA: TGTGCCAGCAGCCCCACTAGGGACAATGAGCAGTTCTTC. Translation: CASSPTRDNEQFF.

The sample holds a few counts of this clonotype. The genes are TRBV18 and TRBJ2-7, with D perhaps given as TRBD1 or TRBD2 (6 bases each). The CDR3 sequence is 13 residues long. Per germline, CDR1 KGHSH and CDR2 LQKENI. Trimming took off 3 bases at V and 6 bases at J, with 12 bases between the two ends. The DNA for the CDR3 is TGTGCCAGCTCACCCAATGGGGGGCTCGAGCAGTACTTC. It translates to CASSPNGGLEQYF.

The chain employs TRBV5-6 and TRBJ2-7, with 7 nucleotides matching TRBD2. The germline gives CDR1 SGHDT, CDR2 YYEEEE. Losses at the gene ends were 1 base for V and 4 bases for J; bases not matched to a gene: 8. The length of the CDR3 is 15 residues. The CDR3 reads CASSLYAGVSYEQYF. CDR3 bases: TGTGCCAGCAGCTTGTATGCGGGAGTTTCATACGAGCAGTACTTC.

This clonotype was picked up a small number of times. V usage is TRBV7-6 and J usage is TRBJ1-2; no definite D call. V shed 5 bases and J shed 5 bases, with 9 bases lying between them. The length of the CDR3 is 12 residues. Germline values: CDR1 SGHVS, CDR2 FNYEAQ. For the CDR3, the DNA is TGTGCCAGCAGCAGCCGGGAATATGGCTACACCTTC. Its protein product is CASSSREYGYTF.

This clonotype turned up a few times. This rearrangement joins TRBV20-1 to TRBJ2-5; no clear D gene. Between the trimmed V and J ends, which lost 7 bases and 4 bases, there was a span of 19 bases. Germline V gene sequence: CDR1 DFQATT, CDR2 SNEGSKA (reference sequence). This CDR3 has 14 amino acids. CDR3 DNA: TGCAGTGTTAGCTCCAGTATTTTTCCAGAGACCCAGTACTTC. Encoded protein: CSVSSSIFPETQYF.

This clonotype has only a few counts. V is TRBV9 and J is TRBJ2-3; TRBD2 matches at 9 bases. Trimming cost V 3 bases and J 5 bases; bases outside gene matches: 7. CDR3 length equals 15 residues. The germline V gene has CDR1 SGDLS and CDR2 YYNGEE. The CDR3 DNA is TGTGCCAGCAGCGGCGGGACTAGCAGGGTAGATACGCAGTATTTT. It translates to CASSGGTSRVDTQYF.

The chain recombines TRBV6-2 or TRBV6-3 with TRBJ1-2; no clear D. The germline V gene encodes CDR1 MNHEY and CDR2 SVGEGT. Trimming cost V 6 bases and J 0 bases, with 11 bases left between them. The CDR3 loop spans 14 amino acids. The CDR3 coding sequence is TGTGCCAGCAGAGTTTTAGGTACTAACTATGGCTACACCTTC. Encoded protein: CASRVLGTNYGYTF.

The rearrangement links TRBV4-3 to TRBJ2-3; 10 positions match TRBD2. The V and J ends lost 2 bases and 5 bases, in that order; junction bases with no gene match: 19. The CDR3 has 20 amino acids. The germline CDR1 and CDR2 sequences are LGHNA and YSLEER. This CDR3 reads CASSQRVPAPSGGVQDTQYF. The CDR3 DNA reads as TGCGCCAGCAGCCAAAGGGTACCTGCGCCTAGCGGGGGTGTGCAAGATACGCAGTATTTT.

The V and J genes are TRBV12-3 or TRBV12-4 and TRBJ2-2, with TRBD1 identical over 9 bases. Trimming cost V 5 bases and J 4 bases; bases outside gene matches: 5. The CDR3 is 15 residues long. The CDR3 loop reads CASSPRTGATGELFF. As DNA, the CDR3 is TGTGCCAGCAGTCCCCGGACAGGGGCCACCGGGGAGCTGTTTTTT.

This clonotype was seen only a few times. This chain links TRBV24-1 with TRBJ2-2; D gene unclear. The CDR3 contains 14 residues. The ends were cut back, 5 bases at V and 1 base at J, with 7 bases in the middle. CDR1 is KGHDR and CDR2 is SFDVKD in the germline V gene. CDR3 amino acids: CATSGSVNTGELFF. DNA for the CDR3: TGTGCCACCAGTGGATCAGTGAACACCGGGGAGCTGTTTTTT.

Many counts were recorded for this clonotype. The genes are TRBV7-2 and TRBJ1-3; D unclear. The CDR3 totals 12 residues. V lost 5 bases to trimming and J lost 8 bases, with 10 bases between them. Germline V gives CDR1 SGHTA, CDR2 FQGNSA. This CDR3 reads CASSLPADTIYF. CDR3 DNA: TGTGCCAGCAGCCTTCCAGCAGACACCATATATTTT.

This clonotype has just a few counts. This rearrangement joins TRBV6-5 to TRBJ2-1; the D call may be TRBD1 or TRBD2 (5 bases each). CDR3 length equals 13 residues. Germline values: CDR1 MNHEY, CDR2 SVGAGI. Trimming pared 2 bases from V and 8 bases from J, leaving 10 bases between. CDR3 residues: CASSYRRGDEQFF. The CDR3 DNA reads as TGTGCCAGCAGTTACCGTAGAGGGGATGAGCAGTTCTTC.